These T cell receptor beta chains were read from a single sample in a study of post-analysis software for immune sequencing data. TCRdb re-analysed the PCR reads in MiXCR, keeping a single row per CDR3 protein. The sample includes about 540,000 distinct CDR3 sequences, around a third of them seen just once. The sample taken for sequencing was blood. These receptors came from a girl aged 2-17 years with multiple sclerosis. Both conserved end residues are part of each CDR3. Each record gives: V gene, D gene, clone size, J gene, CDR3 protein, CDR3 DNA. A D gene is named only where the DNA matches it firmly. Clone sizes are given selectively: once, few, many, or a class where the clone is expanded.

>TRBV29-1|TRBD1|.|TRBJ1-2
CSAKTGHPVGYTF
TGCAGCGCGAAGACAGGGCATCCGGTAGGCTACACCTTC
>TRBV12-3/TRBV12-4|TRBD2|.|TRBJ2-3
CASSDSSGGPPSTDTQYF
TGTGCCAGCAGTGACTCTAGCGGGGGACCCCCTAGCACAGATACGCAGTATTTT
>TRBV2|TRBD1|.|TRBJ1-5
CASSSGTAIQPQHF
TGTGCCAGCAGTTCCGGGACAGCGATTCAGCCCCAGCATTTT
>TRBV5-1|.|.|TRBJ2-3
CASSLEGQSRPDTQYF
TGCGCCAGCAGCTTGGAAGGTCAGTCTCGCCCAGATACGCAGTATTTT
>TRBV7-9|TRBD2|.|TRBJ2-6
CASSRTRTRSGANVPTF
TGTGCCAGCAGCAGGACTAGGACCCGATCTGGGGCCAACGTCCCGACTTTC
>TRBV12-3/TRBV12-4|.|.|TRBJ1-4
CASSYTGQLSEKLFF
TGTGCCAGCAGTTATACCGGACAGCTTAGTGAAAAACTGTTTTTT
>TRBV5-1|TRBD1|few|TRBJ2-3
CASRGDRVDGTQYF
TGCGCCAGCAGGGGGGACAGGGTAGATGGTACGCAGTATTTT
>TRBV6-5|.|few|TRBJ1-1
CASRSGDLNTEAFF
TGTGCCAGCCGATCAGGGGACCTCAACACTGAAGCTTTCTTT
>TRBV15|TRBD2|.|TRBJ2-5
CATSRVAPLAGVQETQYF
TGTGCCACCAGCAGAGTAGCCCCCCTAGCGGGGGTCCAAGAGACCCAGTACTTC
>TRBV7-9|.|.|TRBJ2-5
CASSLAMTERETQYF
TGTGCCAGCAGCCTCGCCATGACAGAGCGGGAGACCCAGTACTTC
>TRBV9|.|.|TRBJ2-1
CASSASTGLEQFF
TGTGCCAGCAGCGCATCCACGGGGCTTGAGCAGTTCTTC
>TRBV18|.|.|TRBJ2-3
CASSPRMAEDTQYF
TGTGCCAGCTCACCGCGAATGGCGGAAGATACGCAGTATTTT
>TRBV20-1|.|.|TRBJ1-2
CSARDLARSRNGYGYTF
TGCAGTGCTAGAGATTTGGCCAGGTCCCGTAATGGGTATGGCTACACCTTC
>TRBV6-2/TRBV6-3|TRBD1|.|TRBJ2-1
CASSSTGDLGQFF
TGTGCCAGCAGTTCGACAGGGGACTTAGGGCAGTTCTTC
>TRBV3-1|.|once|TRBJ2-1
CASSGQGGLLFF
TGTGCCAGCAGTGGACAAGGGGGTCTGCTGTTCTTC
>TRBV4-1|TRBD2|.|TRBJ2-7
CASSQTTSGGLYEQYF
TGCGCCAGCAGCCAAACGACTAGCGGGGGTTTGTACGAGCAGTACTTC
>TRBV20-1|.|.|TRBJ1-4
CSARRGLGEKLFF
TGCAGTGCTAGAAGAGGGTTGGGTGAAAAACTGTTTTTT
>TRBV29-1|.|.|TRBJ1-2
CSVHRAMGFGYTF
TGCAGCGTCCACAGGGCCATGGGTTTTGGCTACACCTTC
>TRBV2|.|.|TRBJ1-5
CASSGEGGSNQPQHF
TGTGCCAGCAGTGGGGAGGGGGGAAGCAATCAGCCCCAGCATTTT
>TRBV15|.|few|TRBJ2-1
CATSNPFEYQFF
TGTGCCACCAGCAACCCCTTTGAGTACCAGTTCTTC
>TRBV12-3/TRBV12-4|TRBD2|.|TRBJ2-3
CASTGLTRTDTQYF
TGTGCCAGCACGGGACTAACTCGCACAGATACGCAGTATTTT
>TRBV5-1|.|.|TRBJ2-3
CASSVQRTDTQYF
TGCGCCAGCAGCGTTCAACGCACAGATACGCAGTATTTT
>TRBV15|.|.|TRBJ2-3
CATSRAGVGTQYF
TGTGCCACCAGCAGAGCAGGAGTGGGTACGCAGTATTTT
>TRBV10-3|.|.|TRBJ2-7
CAISEGTGLDEQYF
TGTGCCATCAGTGAAGGGACTGGGCTGGACGAGCAGTACTTC
>TRBV4-1|.|.|TRBJ2-7
CASSQDKGAPYGQYF
TGCGCCAGCAGCCAAGATAAAGGGGCGCCCTACGGGCAGTACTTC
>TRBV6-6|.|many|TRBJ2-7
CASSSFSYEQYF
TGTGCCAGCAGTTCCTTTTCCTACGAGCAGTACTTC
>TRBV12-3/TRBV12-4|TRBD1|.|TRBJ2-3
CASSLAWGRGTDTQYF
TGTGCCAGCAGTTTAGCGTGGGGCAGGGGGACGGATACGCAGTATTTT
>TRBV7-6|.|few|TRBJ1-1
CASSPLPQGGSTEAFF
TGTGCCAGCAGCCCACTCCCGCAGGGCGGGTCCACTGAAGCTTTCTTT
>TRBV5-5|TRBD2|.|TRBJ2-6
CASSAGLAVISGANVLTF
TGTGCCAGCAGCGCGGGACTAGCGGTAATCTCTGGGGCCAACGTCCTGACTTTC
>TRBV5-1|.|.|TRBJ1-1
CASSSSRINTEAFF
TGCGCCAGCAGCTCCAGCAGAATCAACACTGAAGCTTTCTTT
>TRBV6-5|.|.|TRBJ2-1
CASSYETSYNEQFF
TGTGCCAGCAGTTACGAGACATCCTACAATGAGCAGTTCTTC
>TRBV7-2|TRBD2|.|TRBJ2-7
CASSPGLVAYEQYF
TGTGCCAGCTCACCGGGACTAGTGGCCTACGAGCAGTACTTC
>TRBV10-2|.|few|TRBJ1-5
CASSPAYSNQPQHF
TGCGCCAGCAGTCCAGCATATAGCAATCAGCCCCAGCATTTT
>TRBV5-1|.|few|TRBJ2-1
CASSLGGAGNEQFF
TGCGCCAGCAGCTTGGGGGGGGCGGGGAATGAGCAGTTCTTC
>TRBV19|.|.|TRBJ1-2
CASRPTGLDYTF
TGTGCCAGTAGACCTACGGGGCTTGACTACACCTTC
>TRBV18|.|.|TRBJ2-3
CASSPVPSTDTQYF
TGTGCCAGCTCACCGGTCCCGAGCACAGATACGCAGTATTTT
>TRBV5-1|.|.|TRBJ2-3
CASSLQAARTDTQYF
TGCGCCAGCAGCTTGCAGGCAGCCCGCACAGATACGCAGTATTTT
>TRBV10-3|TRBD2|once|TRBJ2-5
CAVRIAGEETQYF
TGTGCCGTCAGGATAGCGGGGGAAGAGACCCAGTACTTC
>TRBV5-1|TRBD2|.|TRBJ2-5
CASSHTSGGPSEGETQYF
TGCGCCAGCAGCCACACTAGCGGGGGGCCATCCGAAGGAGAGACCCAGTACTTC
>TRBV20-1|.|few|TRBJ2-7
CSARAYYLGRRDEQYF
TGCAGTGCTAGAGCCTACTATCTGGGTAGGAGAGACGAGCAGTACTTC
>TRBV6-5|TRBD2|.|TRBJ2-3
CASSTAGASTDTQYF
TGTGCCAGCAGTACAGCGGGGGCTAGCACAGATACGCAGTATTTT
>TRBV10-3|TRBD1|many|TRBJ2-1
CAIRGTGEGANEQFF
TGTGCCATCAGGGGGACAGGGGAGGGGGCCAATGAGCAGTTCTTC
>TRBV24-1|.|.|TRBJ2-1
CATSDPRGGDEQFF
TGTGCCACCAGTGATCCGAGGGGCGGCGATGAGCAGTTCTTC
>TRBV9|.|.|TRBJ1-2
CASSVDATNYGYTF
TGTGCCAGCAGCGTAGACGCGACTAACTATGGCTACACCTTC
>TRBV11-2|TRBD1|few|TRBJ2-7
CASSLVGTGLPYEQYF
TGTGCCAGCAGCTTAGTAGGGACAGGGCTACCCTACGAGCAGTACTTC
>TRBV6-2/TRBV6-3|.|.|TRBJ2-4
CASSSPFWLAKNIQYF
TGTGCCAGCAGTTCTCCTTTTTGGTTAGCCAAAAACATTCAGTACTTC
>TRBV6-2/TRBV6-3|TRBD2|.|TRBJ2-7
CASSYTGEGYEQYF
TGTGCCAGCAGTTACACGGGGGAGGGCTACGAGCAGTACTTC
>TRBV14|.|few|TRBJ2-3
CAGSPALSTDTQYF
TGTGCCGGCAGCCCAGCTCTGAGCACAGATACGCAGTATTTT
>TRBV4-2|.|.|TRBJ1-4
CASSLWAGPNEKLFF
TGTGCCAGCAGCCTTTGGGCAGGGCCAAATGAAAAACTGTTTTTT
>TRBV10-2|.|.|TRBJ2-1
CASRPGTDSYNEQFF
TGCGCCAGCAGACCCGGGACGGATTCCTACAATGAGCAGTTCTTC
>TRBV6-5|TRBD1|.|TRBJ2-7
CASINTGAKSYEQYF
TGTGCCAGCATCAATACAGGGGCTAAGTCCTACGAGCAGTACTTC
>TRBV20-1|TRBD2|.|TRBJ2-3
CSAREGLAGGRTQYF
TGCAGTGCTAGAGAAGGACTAGCGGGGGGGCGGACGCAGTATTTT